Below are 27 T cell receptor beta chains sequenced from a single sample in a study of long-term antiretroviral therapy in people with HIV. Researchers report immunoSEQ v3.0 was run at survey level. The protocol was immunoSEQ multiplex PCR, while the TCRdb copy is restricted to in-frame clones and leaves out a portion. The table records 20,000 to 25,000 clones, around 90% of them present only once. This material consisted of unsorted PBMCs, taken 0.2 years before starting antiretroviral therapy. The receptors stem from a man younger than 35 with HIV.

V is TRBV28 and J is TRBJ1-6; tentative D call: TRBD1 (5 bases). The germline gives CDR1 MDHEN, CDR2 SYDVKM. The V end was cut by 7 bases, the J end by 5 bases, with 21 bases between. This CDR3 is 17 amino acids long. The CDR3 spells CASIPSDSRSDNSPLHF. DNA for the CDR3: TGTGCCAGCATCCCTTCCGACAGTCGGTCCGATAATTCACCCCTCCACTTT.

CDR3 sequence reads: CASSQQGRTEAFF. CDR3 sequence (DNA): TGTGCCAGCAGTCAACAGGGTCGGACTGAAGCTTTCTTT. The chain links TRBV6-5 to TRBJ1-1; D is perhaps TRBD1 (6 bases). There are 13 residues in the CDR3. V was clipped by 5 bases and J by 5 bases, with 12 bases between them. CDR1 is MNHEY and CDR2 is SVGAGI in the germline V gene.

V usage is TRBV6-1 and J usage is TRBJ1-1; D may be TRBD1 (5 bases). V gave up 0 bases and J gave up 10 bases, with 18 bases separating them. The CDR3 is 15 residues long. The V gene's germline CDR1 is MNHNS and CDR2 SASEGT. The CDR3 protein is CASSEALSRTSGAFF. As DNA, the CDR3 is TGTGCCAGCAGTGAAGCGCTATCGCGGACAAGCGGAGCTTTCTTT.

The J gene is TRBJ2-1, the V gene TRBV4-2, with 14 bases aligning to TRBD2. Losses at the gene ends were 0 bases for V and 12 bases for J; bases not matched to a gene: 7. This CDR3 is 16 amino acids long. The germline V gene has CDR1 LGHNA and CDR2 YNFKEQ. CDR3 residues: CASSQDPTSGGAGQFF. The DNA for the CDR3 is TGTGCCAGCAGCCAAGACCCGACTAGCGGGGGGGCTGGGCAGTTCTTC.

DNA of the CDR3: TGTGCCACCCAGCGGGGGGAGAAAGGCGAGCAGTACTTC. Translating it yields CATQRGEKGEQYF. The gene calls are TRBV2 and TRBJ2-7; TRBD2 aligns across 9 bases. The trim removed 10 bases at V and 6 bases at J, leaving 10 bases unmatched. CDR3 length equals 13 residues. CDR1 and CDR2 (germline): SNHLY, FYNNEI.

The CDR3 loop reads CASSDGFSYEQYF. As DNA, the CDR3 is TGTGCCAGCAGCGACGGGTTCTCCTACGAGCAGTACTTC. The chain recombines TRBV9 with TRBJ2-7; D gene uncertain. CDR3 length: 13 amino acids. V shed 3 bases and J shed 0 bases, with 7 bases lying between them. Germline CDR1 reads SGDLS; CDR2 reads YYNGEE.

This clone is labeled as medium-sized. The rearrangement links TRBV10-3 to TRBJ2-3; 8 bases line up with TRBD1. The CDR3 length is 14 residues. From germline, CDR1 is ENHRY and CDR2 SYGVKD. V shed 10 bases and J 0 bases; nucleotides not matched to a gene: 6. DNA for the CDR3: TGTGCCAGCCAAACAGGGGGTAGCACAGATACGCAGTATTTT. Encoded protein: CASQTGGSTDTQYF.

The rearrangement links TRBV29-1 to TRBJ1-2; D is possibly TRBD1 (5 bases). The CDR3 covers 12 residues. CDR1 is SQVTM, CDR2 ANQGSEA, per germline. Trimming cost V 4 bases and J 2 bases, with 8 bases left between them. CDR3 nucleotides: TGCAGCGTTGTGGGGGGGAACTATGGCTACACCTTC. It translates to CSVVGGNYGYTF. Combining the CDR3 with reference TRBV29-1 and TRBJ1-2 gives the whole variable domain SAVISQKPSRDICQRGTSLTIQCQVDSQVTMMFWYRQQPGQSLTLIATANQGSEATYESGFVIDKFPISRPNLTFSTLTVSNMSPEDSSIYLCSVVGGNYGYTFGSGTRLTVV.

The chain combines TRBV19 with TRBJ1-2; TRBD1 matches 8 bases. The CDR3 length is 14 residues. Per germline, CDR1 LNHDA and CDR2 SQIVND (reference sequence). The junction had 4 bases not matched to a gene; V was cut back by 0 bases and J by 7 bases. The CDR3 coding sequence is TGTGCCAGTAGTATAGACAGGGGGCAAGTTGGCTACACCTTC. It is translated as CASSIDRGQVGYTF.

The chain couples TRBV7-9 to TRBJ1-1; no firm D call. V lost 5 bases, J lost 1 base, and 14 bases lay in between. CDR1 is SEHNR, CDR2 FQNEAQ, per germline (reference sequence). The CDR3 has 15 residues. The CDR3 DNA reads as TGTGCCAGCAGCCAAAAAGCGGGGAGGAACACTGAAGCTTTCTTT. As protein: CASSQKAGRNTEAFF. Together with reference TRBV7-9 and TRBJ1-1, the CDR3 gives the full variable domain: DTGVSQNPRHKITKRGQNVTFRCDPISEHNRLYWYRQTLGQGPEFLTYFQNEAQLEKSRLLSDRFSAERPKGSFSTLEIQRTEQGDSAMYLCASSQKAGRNTEAFFGQGTRLTVV.

In this sample, this clone turned up once. The chain joins TRBV10-2 to TRBJ2-7, with TRBD2 matching over 8 bases. The CDR3 spans 13 residues. The germline gives CDR1 WSHSY, CDR2 SAAADI. V dropped 5 bases and J dropped 3; count of bases not matched to a gene: 3. The CDR3 nucleotides read TGCGCCAGCAGTCTAGCGGGCGACTACGAGCAGTACTTC. It translates to CASSLAGDYEQYF.

The CDR3 DNA follows: TGTGCCAGCAGCGGGGACAGGGCCCAGCCCCAGCATTTT. Its protein product is CASSGDRAQPQHF. The chain uses TRBV27 and TRBJ1-5, with 9 bases lining up with TRBD1. The CDR3 has 13 amino acids. Trimming cost V 6 bases and J 7 bases; bases outside gene matches: 4. Germline V gene sequence: CDR1 MNHEY, CDR2 SMNVEV (reference sequence).

The V call is TRBV7-3, the J call TRBJ2-2; D is ambiguous. V lost 2 bases to trimming and J lost 4 bases, with 8 bases between them. The CDR3 is 14 residues long. From germline, CDR1 is SGHTA and CDR2 FQGTGA. The CDR3 nucleotides read TGTGCCAGCAGCTTACTAACGAGCACCGGGGAGCTGTTTTTT. Its translation: CASSLLTSTGELFF.

The gene calls are TRBV4-3 and TRBJ2-1, with 8 positions matching TRBD2. Germline CDR1 and CDR2: LGHNA and YSLEER. The CDR3 has 18 residues. Unmatched junction bases numbered 15, after V lost 0 bases and J lost 8 bases. CDR3 bases: TGCGCCAGCAGCCAAGATACCCGGACTAGCAGGGACCAGCATGAGCAGTTCTTC. Translation: CASSQDTRTSRDQHEQFF.

This chain joins TRBV5-6 and TRBJ1-2, with a possible D match to TRBD1 (5 bases). CDR1 SGHDT and CDR2 YYEEEE come from the germline V gene. Deletions cut 2 bases from V and 5 bases from J, with 13 bases between. This CDR3 has 14 amino acids. CDR3 loop: CASSFPTVGYGYTF. The CDR3 bases are TGTGCCAGCAGCTTCCCGACAGTGGGATATGGCTACACCTTC. The full variable domain, rest sourced from reference TRBV5-6 and TRBJ1-2, is DAGVTQSPTHLIKTRGQQVTLRCSPKSGHDTVSWYQQALGQGPQFIFQYYEEEERQRGNFPDRFSGHQFPNYSSELNVNALLLGDSALYLCASSFPTVGYGYTFGSGTRLTVV.

Only a few counts were recorded for this clone. V gene TRBV9 combines with J gene TRBJ1-1, with D unclear. The V gene lost 0 bases and the J gene lost 3 bases, with 9 bases spanning the gap. The length of the CDR3 is 14 residues. Germline V gene data show CDR1 as SGDLS and CDR2 as YYNGEE. As DNA, the CDR3 is TGTGCCAGCAGCGTAGCTCCTGCAGACACTGAAGCTTTCTTT. It translates to CASSVAPADTEAFF.

A single count supports this clone. The J gene is TRBJ2-5, the V gene TRBV29-1; D is undetermined. There are 13 residues in the CDR3. From germline, CDR1 is SQVTM and CDR2 ANQGSEA. V dropped 4 bases and J dropped 7 bases, with 16 bases sitting between them. The CDR3 reads CSVVPLSLGTQYF. CDR3 bases: TGCAGCGTTGTTCCCCTATCGCTAGGGACCCAGTACTTC.

This clone was counted only a few times. This chain connects TRBV6-1 to TRBJ1-5; no clear D. This CDR3 contains 17 residues. Germline CDR1 reads MNHNS; CDR2 reads SASEGT. The V gene lost 4 bases and the J gene lost 1 base, with 17 bases spanning the gap. The CDR3 DNA follows: TGTGCCAGCAGTGCACCGGCCTCAATAGGGAGCAATCAGCCCCAGCATTTT. This translates into CASSAPASIGSNQPQHF.

The chain uses TRBV7-9 and TRBJ2-1, with 7 bases fitting TRBD1. The CDR3 runs to 16 residues. The germline gives CDR1 SEHNR, CDR2 FQNEAQ (reference sequence). The V gene end was trimmed by 6 bases and the J gene end by 8 bases; junction bases not matched to a gene: 16. CDR3 nucleotides: TGTGCCAGCAGTCGCTCGGACGGGACAGCTGGGGATGAGCAGTTCTTC. This codes for CASSRSDGTAGDEQFF.

J is TRBJ1-1 and V is TRBV9; the D is unclear. The CDR3 has 17 amino acids. Germline V gene data show CDR1 as SGDLS and CDR2 as YYNGEE. V was trimmed by 3 bases and J by 0 bases, leaving 18 bases between them. The DNA of the CDR3 is TGTGCCAGCAGCGCCCGACAAGGTGCGCTGATGAACACTGAAGCTTTCTTT. It is translated as CASSARQGALMNTEAFF.

This clone was found once. The CDR3: CASSLVSDVASEQFF. In nucleotides, the CDR3 is TGTGCCAGCAGCTTAGTATCGGATGTCGCAAGTGAGCAGTTCTTC. V and J are TRBV7-2 and TRBJ2-1; unclear D gene. The germline CDR1 and CDR2 sequences are SGHTA and FQGNSA. The CDR3 runs 15 residues. Trimming took off 1 base at V and 9 bases at J, with 16 bases between the two ends.

This rearrangement joins TRBV7-3 to TRBJ2-7; either TRBD1 or TRBD2 may fit D (5 bases each). V lost 5 bases, J lost 0 bases, and 8 bases lay in between. The CDR3 sequence is 13 residues long. Germline V gives CDR1 SGHTA, CDR2 FQGTGA. CDR3 sequence (DNA): TGTGCCAGCAGCCGGGACGGCTCCTACGAGCAGTACTTC. It translates to CASSRDGSYEQYF.

This chain connects TRBV15 to TRBJ2-7; D is perhaps TRBD2 (6 bases). Trimming took off 5 bases at V and 1 base at J, with 15 bases between the two ends. CDR3 length: 15 amino acids. The germline V gene encodes CDR1 LNHNV and CDR2 YYDKDF (reference sequence). CDR3 sequence (DNA): TGTGCCACCAGCGGTTACCGCGGGGAGTCCTACGAGCAGTACTTC. This codes for CATSGYRGESYEQYF.

This clone was seen a single time. The chain couples TRBV2 to TRBJ2-1; 9 nucleotides agree with TRBD1. Germline assignment: CDR1 SNHLY and CDR2 FYNNEI. The CDR3 is made up of 14 amino acids. The trim removed 8 bases at V and 8 bases at J, leaving 10 bases unmatched. CDR3 residues: CASSGTGLDYEQFF. CDR3 bases: TGTGCCAGCTCCGGGACAGGGCTAGATTATGAGCAGTTCTTC.

This clone has more than one count but fewer than ten. The CDR3 DNA reads as TGTGCCAGCAGCTCCCAGACAGCGCGGGGCACAGATACGCAGTATTTT. Translating gives CASSSQTARGTDTQYF. The chain combines TRBV11-1 with TRBJ2-3; the D gene could be TRBD1 or TRBD2 (5 bases each). Trimming pared 4 bases from V and 1 base from J, leaving 15 bases between. CDR1 and CDR2 (germline): SGHAT, FQDESV (reference sequence). There are 16 residues in the CDR3.

The rearrangement joins TRBV18 to TRBJ1-3, with no clear D. Germline values: CDR1 KGHSH, CDR2 LQKENI. V dropped 5 bases and J dropped 6 bases, with 11 bases sitting between them. There are 13 residues in the CDR3. CDR3 amino acids: CASSGSRENTIYF. In nucleotides, the CDR3 is TGTGCCAGCTCAGGGAGTAGAGAAAACACCATATATTTT.

The chain employs TRBV6-5 and TRBJ1-2; TRBD1 might be the D (6 bases). In germline, CDR1 is MNHEY, CDR2 SVGAGI. V dropped 7 bases and J dropped 5 bases, with 17 bases sitting between them. This CDR3 has 14 amino acids. This chain's CDR3 is CASTPRGRGYGYTF. The DNA for the CDR3 is TGTGCCAGCACCCCTCGGGGGCGGGGGTATGGCTACACCTTC.